These 31 T cell receptor beta chains came from one sample sequenced in a study of T cell clones after liver transplantation. Method: immunoSEQ multiplex PCR; TCRdb's copy keeps in-frame clones and lacks some. The data hold tens of thousands of clones, with roughly 70% observed a single time. The sequencing used CD4+ T cells from blood, collected at the 22-month timepoint. The receptors come from a human patient who received a liver transplant. Some T cells may be graft donor cells.

The chain has TRBV21-1 and TRBJ2-3. TRBV21-1 is reported as a pseudogene. The CDR3 contains 17 residues. The CDR3 here is CASSKRAGHTRADTQYF. The CDR3 DNA follows: TGTGCCAGCAGCAAACGGGCGGGACATACTAGAGCAGATACGCAGTATTTT.

The V and J genes are TRBV28 and TRBJ1-1; no definite D call. CDR1 MDHEN and CDR2 SYDVKM come from the germline V gene. The CDR3 has 14 residues. V gave up 7 bases and J gave up 0 bases, with 12 bases separating them. The CDR3: CASTPGRMNTEAFF. CDR3 sequence (DNA): TGTGCCAGCACTCCTGGACGGATGAACACTGAAGCTTTCTTT.

V and J are TRBV5-1 and TRBJ1-1; D is possibly TRBD1 (5 bases). Trimming took 3 bases from V and 1 from J, leaving 10 bases between them. Germline V gives CDR1 SGHRS, CDR2 YFSETQ. The CDR3 length is 14 residues. The CDR3 loop is CASSSFQGNTEAFF. In nucleotides, the CDR3 is TGCGCCAGCAGCTCCTTTCAGGGGAACACTGAAGCTTTCTTT.

This chain uses TRBV4-1 with TRBJ2-4; TRBD2 agrees at 11 bases. V dropped 0 bases and J dropped 0; count of bases not matched to a gene: 10. CDR1 and CDR2 (germline): MGHRA, YSYEKL. The CDR3 contains 20 residues. The CDR3 spells CASSQDLRTSGPIAKNIQYF. The CDR3 DNA follows: TGCGCCAGCAGCCAAGATCTTAGGACTAGCGGGCCTATAGCCAAAAACATTCAGTACTTC.

This sequence joins TRBV10-3 and TRBJ2-6, with 7 positions matching TRBD1. This CDR3 region has 17 residues. The junction had 6 bases not matched to a gene; V was cut back by 0 bases and J by 4 bases. Germline assignment: CDR1 ENHRY and CDR2 SYGVKD. The CDR3 loop reads CAISESEGAQGANVLTF. CDR3 bases: TGTGCCATCAGTGAGTCAGAGGGGGCGCAAGGGGCCAACGTCCTGACTTTC.

The rearrangement uses TRBV28 and TRBJ2-7; D ambiguous. The CDR3 sequence is 13 residues long. The germline CDR1 and CDR2 sequences are MDHEN and SYDVKM. Trimming stripped 5 bases from V and 3 bases from J, with 11 bases between. The CDR3 reads CASSQNFYYEQYF. The DNA of the CDR3 is TGTGCCAGCAGTCAGAACTTCTACTACGAGCAGTACTTC.

The chain employs TRBV2 and TRBJ1-4, with D uncertain. Germline V gene data show CDR1 as SNHLY and CDR2 as FYNNEI. V lost 1 base and J lost 3, with 9 bases in between. CDR3 size: 15 residues. The CDR3 coding sequence is TGTGCCAGCAGTGAAGAGGGAAGGTCTAATGAAAAACTGTTTTTT. It codes for CASSEEGRSNEKLFF.

The rearrangement joins TRBV27 to TRBJ2-3; 7 bases map to TRBD1. The V gene end was trimmed by 6 bases and the J gene end by 0 bases; junction bases not matched to a gene: 3. The CDR3 spans 14 residues. The V gene's germline CDR1 is MNHEY and CDR2 SMNVEV (reference sequence). CDR3 amino acids: CASRRDRSTDTQYF. The CDR3 DNA reads as TGTGCCAGCAGGAGGGACAGAAGCACAGATACGCAGTATTTT.

V usage is TRBV7-3 and J usage is TRBJ2-3; unclear D gene. Germline-derived CDR1 and CDR2 are SGHTA and FQGTGA. Trimming pared 1 base from V and 2 bases from J, leaving 7 bases between. The CDR3 has 14 residues. In nucleotides, the CDR3 is TGTGCCAGCAGCTTAATGGCCCTCACAGATACGCAGTATTTT. It specifies CASSLMALTDTQYF. Complete variable domain (other parts from reference TRBV7-3 and TRBJ2-3): GAGVSQTPSNKVTEKGKYVELRCDPISGHTALYWYRQSLGQGPEFLIYFQGTGAADDSGLPNDRFFAVRPEGSVSTLKIQRTERGDSAVYLCASSLMALTDTQYFGPGTRLTVL.

This clone rates as medium-sized (0.01 to 0.1%). This chain links TRBV25-1 with TRBJ2-2, with D tentatively TRBD1 or TRBD2 (5 bases each). The V end was cut by 4 bases, the J end by 5 bases, with 14 bases between. CDR3 size: 15 residues. CDR1 MGHDK and CDR2 SYGVNS come from the germline V gene. CDR3 nucleotides: TGTGCCAGCAGTGCCCCGGGACCGATGACCGGGGAGCTGTTTTTT. This codes for CASSAPGPMTGELFF.

The V and J genes are TRBV7-2 and TRBJ1-2; 7 nucleotides line up with TRBD1. The CDR3 consists of 15 residues. CDR1 is SGHTA and CDR2 is FQGNSA in the germline V gene. Trimming at V came to 5 bases and at J to 5 bases, leaving 11 bases not matched to a gene. In DNA, the CDR3 is TGTGCCAGCAGCCCCCGGACAGGCACCATATATGGCTACACCTTC. The encoded protein is CASSPRTGTIYGYTF. The variable domain in full, completed from reference TRBV7-2 and TRBJ1-2, reads GAGVSQSPSNKVTEKGKDVELRCDPISGHTALYWYRQSLGQGLEFLIYFQGNSAPDKSGLPSDRFSAERTGGSVSTLTIQRTQQEDSAVYLCASSPRTGTIYGYTFGSGTRLTVV.

CDR3 sequence reads: CASGRDPGELFF. Here the CDR3 DNA reads TGTGCTAGCGGCAGGGACCCCGGGGAGCTGTTTTTT. The chain joins TRBV7-7 to TRBJ2-2, with D perhaps matching TRBD2 (6 bases). CDR1 SSHAT and CDR2 FNYEAQ come from the germline V gene (reference sequence). The CDR3 is 12 amino acids.

In this sample, this clone turned up once. The chain joins TRBV10-3 to TRBJ2-1, with D possibly being TRBD1 or TRBD2 (6 bases each). The CDR3 length is 15 residues. The V gene's germline CDR1 is ENHRY and CDR2 SYGVKD. V gave up 3 bases and J gave up 4 bases, with 13 bases separating them. The DNA of the CDR3 is TGTGCCATCAGTGACCCGAGGGGGGATTACAATGAGCAGTTCTTC. Translating it yields CAISDPRGDYNEQFF.

CDR3 in amino acids: CASTPQGAGALGEQFF. CDR3 nucleotides: TGTGCCAGCACCCCCCAGGGAGCGGGCGCTCTAGGGGAGCAGTTCTTC. The chain carries TRBV28 and TRBJ2-1, with a tentative D call TRBD2 (6 bases). Per the germline V gene, CDR1 is MDHEN and CDR2 is SYDVKM. V was trimmed by 7 bases and J by 10 bases, leaving 26 bases between them. The CDR3 is 16 residues long.

This rearrangement joins TRBV7-2 to TRBJ2-1; 9 bases agree with TRBD1. The CDR3 totals 15 residues. J was trimmed by 6 bases and V by 2 bases; bases with no gene match: 5. Per the germline V gene, CDR1 is SGHTA and CDR2 is FQGNSA. The CDR3 reads CASSLYRGLGNEQFF. DNA for the CDR3: TGTGCCAGCAGCTTATACAGGGGGCTTGGCAATGAGCAGTTCTTC.

V usage is TRBV6-1 and J usage is TRBJ1-5; maybe TRBD1 (5 bases). This CDR3 is built from 14 residues. V was shortened by 8 bases and J by 0 bases, with 11 bases between the two germline ends. The V gene's germline CDR1 is MNHNS and CDR2 SASEGT. The CDR3: CASQGSYSNQPQHF. The CDR3 coding sequence is TGTGCCAGCCAGGGCAGCTATAGCAATCAGCCCCAGCATTTT.

This clone came up once. The chain uses TRBV28 and TRBJ2-2; tentatively, D is TRBD1 (6 bases). Trimming took 6 bases from V and 0 from J, leaving 11 bases between them. The CDR3 totals 15 residues. Germline V gene sequence: CDR1 MDHEN, CDR2 SYDVKM. CDR3 sequence (DNA): TGTGCCAGCAGGAAACAGGGAACGAACACCGGGGAGCTGTTTTTT. This encodes CASRKQGTNTGELFF.

This sequence joins TRBV5-4 and TRBJ2-6; D is undetermined. Looked up from germline, CDR1 is SGHNT and CDR2 is YYREEE (reference sequence). CDR3 size: 17 residues. Trimming removed 4 bases from V and 0 bases from J, with 14 bases in between. The CDR3 DNA follows: TGTGCCAGCAGCAGCTCGGTGCTGCGCTCTGGGGCCAACGTCCTGACTTTC. The encoded protein is CASSSSVLRSGANVLTF.

The rearrangement links TRBV6-5 to TRBJ1-5, with unresolved D. Germline V gene sequence: CDR1 MNHEY, CDR2 SVGAGI. Trimming left V 2 bases short and J 6 bases short, with 8 bases between. This CDR3 contains 13 residues. As DNA, the CDR3 is TGTGCCAGCAGTTACAGACGGGGTCAGCCCCAGCATTTT. This translates into CASSYRRGQPQHF.

CDR3 region: CSVESRGLGEKLFF. In nucleotides, the CDR3 is TGCAGCGTTGAATCGCGGGGCTTGGGAGAAAAACTGTTTTTT. This chain connects TRBV29-1 to TRBJ1-4; D possibly corresponds to TRBD1 (5 bases). The germline V and J ends were trimmed by 2 bases and 8 bases, with 15 bases remaining between them. Germline V gene lookup returns CDR1 SQVTM and CDR2 ANQGSEA. CDR3 size: 14 residues.

The chain employs TRBV30 and TRBJ1-4; D perhaps matches TRBD1 (6 bases). The CDR3 loop spans 14 amino acids. V shed 3 bases and J shed 2 bases, with 10 bases lying between them. Germline CDR1 GTSNPN, CDR2 SVGIG (reference sequence). CDR3 nucleotides: TGTGCCTGGAGCACAGGGTCTACTAATGAAAAACTGTTTTTT. Protein product: CAWSTGSTNEKLFF.

This chain's CDR3 is CASSPPGRGFQETQYF. The CDR3 DNA follows: TGTGCCAGCTCACCACCGGGCAGGGGGTTCCAAGAGACCCAGTACTTC. V and J are TRBV18 and TRBJ2-5; TRBD1 matches at 7 bases. With V trimmed by 0 bases and J by 1 base, 5 bases remained unmatched. The CDR3 extends over 16 amino acids. Germline values: CDR1 KGHSH, CDR2 LQKENI.

This chain connects TRBV28 to TRBJ2-3; no firm D call. CDR1 MDHEN and CDR2 SYDVKM come from the germline V gene. This CDR3 spans 15 amino acids. The V end lost 4 bases, the J end lost 2 bases, and 13 bases lay between the germline ends. The CDR3 bases are TGTGCCAGCAGTTCCCTGGACCTTAACACAGATACGCAGTATTTT. Its protein is CASSSLDLNTDTQYF.

This sequence joins TRBV6-5 and TRBJ1-1; 10 bases line up with TRBD1. After removal of 5 bases from V and 3 bases from J, the junction contained 6 bases not matched to a gene. Germline V gene sequence: CDR1 MNHEY, CDR2 SVGAGI. The CDR3 is 15 amino acids. CDR3 sequence reads: CASSGQGGVYTEAFF. The CDR3 region has the DNA TGTGCCAGCAGTGGACAGGGGGGGGTTTACACTGAAGCTTTCTTT.

The DNA of the CDR3 is TGTGCCAGCAGCTTAGGGGCAGTGTCGAGCACCGGGGAGCTGTTTTTT. Translation gives CASSLGAVSSTGELFF. The genes are TRBV7-9 and TRBJ2-2; D call uncertain. The V gene's germline CDR1 is SEHNR and CDR2 FQNEAQ (reference sequence). V was shortened by 1 base and J by 4 bases, with 13 bases between the two germline ends. The CDR3 covers 16 residues. The whole variable domain, remainder taken from reference TRBV7-9 and TRBJ2-2, is DTGVSQNPRHKITKRGQNVTFRCDPISEHNRLYWYRQTLGQGPEFLTYFQNEAQLEKSRLLSDRFSAERPKGSFSTLEIQRTEQGDSAMYLCASSLGAVSSTGELFFGEGSRLTVL.

This chain links TRBV6-6 with TRBJ2-7, with 11 bases lining up with TRBD2. CDR1 is MNHNY and CDR2 is SVGAGI in the germline V gene (reference sequence). The CDR3 loop spans 15 amino acids. The trim removed 3 bases at V and 0 bases at J, leaving 1 base unmatched. The CDR3 region is CASSYSGGASYEQYF. DNA of the CDR3: TGTGCCAGCAGTTATAGCGGGGGGGCCTCCTACGAGCAGTACTTC.

The chain has TRBV19 and TRBJ1-3; D is possibly TRBD1 (5 bases). Germline V gene data show CDR1 as LNHDA and CDR2 as SQIVND (reference sequence). This CDR3 is 15 amino acids long. The V gene lost 8 bases and the J gene lost 0 bases, with 14 bases spanning the gap. The CDR3 reads CASGEGRHSGNTIYF. CDR3 sequence (DNA): TGTGCCAGTGGGGAGGGACGCCACTCTGGAAACACCATATATTTT. Complete variable domain (other parts from reference TRBV19 and TRBJ1-3): DGGITQSPKYLFRKEGQNVTLSCEQNLNHDAMYWYRQDPGQGLRLIYYSQIVNDFQKGDIAEGYSVSREKKESFPLTVTSAQKNPTAFYLCASGEGRHSGNTIYFGEGSWLTVV.

The V gene is TRBV6-6, the J gene TRBJ2-1; D unclear. Trimming took off 7 bases at V and 0 bases at J, with 13 bases between the two ends. CDR3 length: 15 residues. Germline V gene data show CDR1 as MNHNY and CDR2 as SVGAGI (reference sequence). CDR3 in DNA: TGTGCCAGCAATTCATGGGCTAGCTCCTACAATGAGCAGTTCTTC. Amino acid sequence: CASNSWASSYNEQFF.

The V and J genes are TRBV11-3 and TRBJ2-4, with a tentative D call TRBD1 (6 bases). Germline V gives CDR1 SGHNT, CDR2 YENEEA. Trimming removed 2 bases at V and 8 bases at J, with 13 bases between. This CDR3 region has 14 residues. The CDR3 spells CASSLWPGEDIQYF. For the CDR3, the DNA is TGTGCCAGCAGCTTATGGCCAGGGGAAGACATTCAGTACTTC.

This clone was seen once. The rearrangement uses TRBV18 and TRBJ1-1, with D uncertain. The CDR3 consists of 14 residues. Germline loops: CDR1 KGHSH, CDR2 LQKENI. V was pared by 4 bases and J by 4 bases, with 13 bases between. The CDR3 is CASSLLEVATEAFF. The CDR3 nucleotides are TGTGCCAGCTCACTTCTGGAGGTCGCCACTGAAGCTTTCTTT.

The chain couples TRBV30 to TRBJ1-6, with D unclear. The CDR3 length is 13 residues. The V gene's germline CDR1 is GTSNPN and CDR2 SVGIG (reference sequence). The ends were cut back, 5 bases at V and 7 bases at J, with 12 bases in the middle. The CDR3 DNA sequence: TGTGCCTGGGGTCGGGCCTCCAATTCACCCCTCCACTTT. Encoded protein: CAWGRASNSPLHF.